The present TCR beta chain was sequenced within a study of cytomegalovirus exposure and HLA in healthy donors. Study-wide findings and caveats: Most TCR sequences were uncommon, yet certain public TCRs appeared in many donors. The classifier reportedly diagnosed cytomegalovirus status with high sensitivity and specificity. The investigators catalogued 164 TCR beta chains as cytomegalovirus-associated.

V was cut by 1 base and J by 5 bases, with 12 bases left in between. Germline V gene lookup returns CDR1 SGHRS and CDR2 YFSETQ. This CDR3 spans 14 amino acids. As regards this clone: Antigen: not known.

Assay used: immunoSEQ multiplex PCR; TCRdb lists only in-frame clones, some missing. The sample gives roughly 140,000 clones, approximately 86% of which show up once; 7.9% is in the top ten. This TCR was sampled from a woman aged 18 to 35 in good health and CMV-seropositive. Sequenced: PBMCs. V and J are TRBV5-1 and TRBJ2-5; D unresolved. The chain's CDR3 is CASSLFYVSETQYF. The CDR3 nucleotides read TGCGCCAGCAGCTTGTTTTATGTTAGCGAGACCCAGTACTTC.